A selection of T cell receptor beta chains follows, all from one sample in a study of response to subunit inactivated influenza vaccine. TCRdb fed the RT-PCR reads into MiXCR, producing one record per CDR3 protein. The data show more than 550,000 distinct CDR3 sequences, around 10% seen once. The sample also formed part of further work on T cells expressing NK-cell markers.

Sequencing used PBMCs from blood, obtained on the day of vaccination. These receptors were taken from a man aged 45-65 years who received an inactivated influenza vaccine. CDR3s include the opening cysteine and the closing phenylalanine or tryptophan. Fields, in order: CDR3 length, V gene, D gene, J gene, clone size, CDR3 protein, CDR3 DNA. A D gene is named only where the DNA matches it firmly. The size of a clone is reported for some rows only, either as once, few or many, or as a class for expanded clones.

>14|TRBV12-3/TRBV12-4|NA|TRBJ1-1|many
CASSRRQMGTEAFF
TGTGCCAGCAGTCGGAGACAGATGGGGACTGAAGCTTTCTTT
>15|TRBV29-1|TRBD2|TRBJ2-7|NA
CSVQGTSGGAYEQYF
TGCAGCGTTCAAGGGACTAGCGGGGGAGCCTACGAGCAGTACTTC
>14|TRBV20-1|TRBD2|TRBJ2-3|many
CSARKTSREDTQYF
TGCAGTGCTAGAAAGACTAGCCGGGAAGATACGCAGTATTTT
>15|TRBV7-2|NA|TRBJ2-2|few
CASSARVSDTGELFF
TGTGCCAGCAGCGCCAGAGTATCGGACACCGGGGAGCTGTTTTTT
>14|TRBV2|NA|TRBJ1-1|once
CASRLTDLNTEAFF
TGTGCCAGCAGGTTGACAGATTTAAACACTGAAGCTTTCTTT
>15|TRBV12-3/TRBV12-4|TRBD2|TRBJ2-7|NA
CASSFQAGVSYEQYF
TGTGCCAGCAGTTTTCAGGCGGGAGTCTCCTACGAGCAGTACTTC
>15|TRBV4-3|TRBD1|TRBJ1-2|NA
CASRQGDGQFYGYTF
TGCGCCAGCAGACAGGGGGACGGACAATTCTATGGCTACACCTTC
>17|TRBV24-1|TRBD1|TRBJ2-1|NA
CATSESGTGSSYNEQFF
TGTGCCACCAGTGAATCTGGGACAGGTAGCTCCTACAATGAGCAGTTCTTC
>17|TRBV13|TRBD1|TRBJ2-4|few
CASSPGPGQGARNIQYF
TGTGCCAGCAGCCCTGGACCGGGACAGGGGGCACGGAACATTCAGTACTTC
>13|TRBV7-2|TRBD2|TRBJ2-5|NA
CASSPGTMETQYF
TGTGCCAGCAGCCCTGGGACTATGGAGACCCAGTACTTC
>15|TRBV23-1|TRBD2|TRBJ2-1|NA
CASSLPAGEVNEQFF
TGCGCCAGCAGTCTTCCAGCGGGAGAAGTCAATGAGCAGTTCTTC
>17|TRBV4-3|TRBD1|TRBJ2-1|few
CASSQEWWDRGYNEQFF
TGCGCCAGCAGCCAAGAGTGGTGGGACAGGGGATACAATGAGCAGTTCTTC
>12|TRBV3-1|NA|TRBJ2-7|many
CASSQVGTEQYF
TGTGCCAGCAGCCAAGTCGGGACCGAGCAGTACTTC
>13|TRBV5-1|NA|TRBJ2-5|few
CASSTGTAETQYF
TGCGCCAGCAGTACAGGGACGGCGGAGACCCAGTACTTC
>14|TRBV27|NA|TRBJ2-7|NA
CASSSRGSRAEQYF
TGTGCCAGCAGTTCCCGGGGATCGAGGGCTGAGCAGTACTTC
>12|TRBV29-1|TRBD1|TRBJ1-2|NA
CSAGTDNYGYTF
TGCAGCGCTGGGACAGACAACTATGGCTACACCTTC
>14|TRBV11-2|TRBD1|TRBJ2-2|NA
CASSPGTGFGELFF
TGTGCCAGCAGCCCAGGGACAGGATTCGGGGAGCTGTTTTTT
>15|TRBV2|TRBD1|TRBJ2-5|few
CASSKGQGIDETQYF
TGTGCCAGCAGTAAGGGACAGGGGATCGACGAGACCCAGTACTTC
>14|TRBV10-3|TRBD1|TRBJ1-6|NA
CAISPGQGESPLHF
TGTGCCATCAGCCCGGGACAGGGAGAATCACCCCTCCACTTT
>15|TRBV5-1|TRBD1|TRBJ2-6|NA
CASRDRPSGANVLTF
TGCGCCAGCCGGGACAGACCCTCTGGGGCCAACGTCCTGACTTTC
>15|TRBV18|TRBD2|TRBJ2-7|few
CASSPTSGRNYEQYF
TGTGCCAGCTCACCGACTAGCGGGAGAAACTACGAGCAGTACTTC
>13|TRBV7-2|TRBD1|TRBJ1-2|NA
CASNDRANYGYTF
TGTGCCAGCAACGACAGGGCTAACTATGGCTACACCTTC
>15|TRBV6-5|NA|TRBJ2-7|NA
CASSYDGDASYEQYF
TGTGCCAGCAGTTACGACGGGGATGCATCCTACGAGCAGTACTTC
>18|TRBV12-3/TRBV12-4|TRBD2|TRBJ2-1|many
CASSPPPGLAGPYNEQFF
TGTGCCAGCAGTCCCCCCCCCGGACTAGCGGGTCCCTACAATGAGCAGTTCTTC
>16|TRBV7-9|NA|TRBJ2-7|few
CASSLEVGGPTYEQYF
TGTGCCAGCAGCTTAGAGGTGGGAGGACCGACCTACGAGCAGTACTTC
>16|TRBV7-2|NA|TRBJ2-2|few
CASSLRRTLNTGELFF
TGTGCCAGCAGCTTACGGCGGACCCTGAACACCGGGGAGCTGTTTTTT
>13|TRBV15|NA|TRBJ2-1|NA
CATSPVGGNEQFF
TGTGCCACCAGCCCAGTAGGGGGCAATGAGCAGTTCTTC
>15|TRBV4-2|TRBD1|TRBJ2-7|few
CASSSPDRNSYEQYF
TGTGCCAGCAGCTCGCCGGACAGGAACTCCTACGAGCAGTACTTC
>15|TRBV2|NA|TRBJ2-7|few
CASSRERGSSYEQYF
TGTGCCAGCAGTAGGGAGAGGGGAAGCTCCTACGAGCAGTACTTC
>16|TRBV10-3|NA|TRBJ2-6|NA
CAISEPRGAGANVLTF
TGTGCCATCAGTGAGCCGAGGGGGGCTGGGGCCAACGTCCTGACTTTC
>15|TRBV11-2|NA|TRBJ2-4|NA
CASSFKLVPKNIQYF
TGTGCCAGCAGTTTCAAACTAGTTCCCAAAAACATTCAGTACTTC
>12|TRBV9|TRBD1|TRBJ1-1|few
CASSATGVEAFF
TGTGCCAGCAGCGCGACAGGGGTTGAAGCTTTCTTT
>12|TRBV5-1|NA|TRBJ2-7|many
CASSSISYEQYF
TGCGCCAGCAGCTCAATCTCCTACGAGCAGTACTTC
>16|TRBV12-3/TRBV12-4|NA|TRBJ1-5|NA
CASSLALSAGNQPQHF
TGTGCCAGCAGTTTAGCCCTTTCGGCAGGCAATCAGCCCCAGCATTTT
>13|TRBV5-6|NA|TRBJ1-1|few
CASSPTINTEAFF
TGTGCCAGCAGCCCAACAATAAACACTGAAGCTTTCTTT
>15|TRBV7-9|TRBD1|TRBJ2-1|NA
CASSSETGWYNEQFF
TGTGCCAGCAGCTCCGAGACAGGGTGGTACAATGAGCAGTTCTTC
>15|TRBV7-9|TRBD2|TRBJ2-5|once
CALPTRLAGVETQYF
TGTGCCCTCCCAACTCGGCTAGCGGGAGTAGAGACCCAGTACTTC
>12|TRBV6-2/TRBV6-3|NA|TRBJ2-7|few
CASSYSGTQQYF
TGTGCCAGCAGTTACTCCGGGACTCAGCAGTACTTC
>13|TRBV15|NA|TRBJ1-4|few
CATRGSTNEKLFF
TGTGCCACCAGGGGTTCAACTAATGAAAAACTGTTTTTT
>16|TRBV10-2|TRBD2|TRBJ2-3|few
CASSPRTSGNTDTQYF
TGCGCCAGCAGCCCTCGGACTAGCGGTAACACAGATACGCAGTATTTT
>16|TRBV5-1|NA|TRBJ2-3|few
CASKGGERGIADTQYF
TGCGCCAGCAAAGGGGGGGAGCGGGGTATCGCAGATACGCAGTATTTT
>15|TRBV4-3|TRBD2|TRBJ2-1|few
CASSLSGLAGAEQFF
TGCGCCAGCAGCCTCTCGGGACTAGCGGGGGCCGAGCAGTTCTTC
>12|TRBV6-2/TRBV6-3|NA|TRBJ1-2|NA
CASRSGKIGYTF
TGTGCCAGCAGAAGTGGGAAGATCGGCTACACCTTC
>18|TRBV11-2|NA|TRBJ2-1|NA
CASSPRTVHTLSYNEQFF
TGTGCCAGCAGCCCCCGGACTGTCCACACCCTATCCTACAATGAGCAGTTCTTC
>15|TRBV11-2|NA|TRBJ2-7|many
CASSSIRDRLNEQYF
TGTGCCAGCAGCTCGATACGAGACAGGTTGAACGAGCAGTACTTC
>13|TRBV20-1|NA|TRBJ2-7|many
CSAKDREGYEQYF
TGCAGTGCTAAAGACAGGGAGGGCTACGAGCAGTACTTC
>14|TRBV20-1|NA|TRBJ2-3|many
CSAKRRAIADTQYF
TGCAGTGCTAAGAGGAGGGCCATCGCAGATACGCAGTATTTT
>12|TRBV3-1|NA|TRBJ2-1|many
CASSQSGNEQFF
TGTGCCAGCAGCCAGTCGGGCAATGAGCAGTTCTTC
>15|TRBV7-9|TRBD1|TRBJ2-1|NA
CASSTDRGRPNEQFF
TGTGCCAGCAGCACGGACAGGGGCCGACCGAATGAGCAGTTCTTC
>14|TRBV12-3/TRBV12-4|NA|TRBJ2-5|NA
CASSLGVVSETQYF
TGTGCCAGCAGTTTGGGAGTCGTGTCAGAGACCCAGTACTTC
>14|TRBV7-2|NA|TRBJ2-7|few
CASSLEVGYYEQYF
TGTGCCAGCAGCTTAGAAGTCGGATACTACGAGCAGTACTTC
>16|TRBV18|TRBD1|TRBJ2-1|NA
CASSNLGTGNGNEQFF
TGTGCCAGCTCAAACTTGGGGACAGGGAATGGCAATGAGCAGTTCTTC
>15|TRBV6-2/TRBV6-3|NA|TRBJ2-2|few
CASSYEGGNTGELFF
TGTGCCAGCAGTTACGAAGGGGGGAACACCGGGGAGCTGTTTTTT
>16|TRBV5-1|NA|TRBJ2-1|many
CASSLTLRGQTSEQFF
TGCGCCAGCAGCTTGACCCTCAGGGGACAAACAAGTGAGCAGTTCTTC
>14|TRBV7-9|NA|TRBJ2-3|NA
CASSLEQNTDTQYF
TGTGCCAGCAGCTTGGAACAGAACACAGATACGCAGTATTTT
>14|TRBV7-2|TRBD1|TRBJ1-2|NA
CASSRNRGWYGYTF
TGTGCCAGCAGCCGAAACAGGGGCTGGTATGGCTACACCTTC
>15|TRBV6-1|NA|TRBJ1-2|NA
CASSEGQGRPIGYTF
TGTGCCAGCAGTGAAGGGCAGGGGCGACCAATTGGCTACACCTTC
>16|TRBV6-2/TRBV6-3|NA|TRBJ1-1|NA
CASSYSSSQGSTEAFF
TGTGCCAGCAGTTACTCTAGTTCCCAGGGGAGTACTGAAGCTTTCTTT
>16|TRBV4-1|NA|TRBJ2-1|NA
CASSQDPGQPYNEQFF
TGCGCCAGCAGCCAAGATCCCGGACAGCCTTACAATGAGCAGTTCTTC
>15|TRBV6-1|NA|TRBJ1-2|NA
CASSEAGGPPYGYTF
TGTGCCAGCAGTGAAGCGGGGGGGCCACCCTATGGCTACACCTTC